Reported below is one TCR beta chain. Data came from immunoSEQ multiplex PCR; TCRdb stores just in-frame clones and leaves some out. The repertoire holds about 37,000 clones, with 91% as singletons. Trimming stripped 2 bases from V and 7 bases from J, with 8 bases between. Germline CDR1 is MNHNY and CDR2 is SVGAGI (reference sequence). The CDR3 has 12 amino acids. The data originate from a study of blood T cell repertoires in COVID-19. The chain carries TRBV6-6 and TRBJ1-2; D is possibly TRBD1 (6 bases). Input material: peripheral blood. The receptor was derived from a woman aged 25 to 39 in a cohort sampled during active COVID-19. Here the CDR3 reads CASSYNRVGYTF. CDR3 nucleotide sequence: TGTGCCAGCAGTTACAACAGGGTTGGCTACACCTTC.